This T cell receptor (beta chain) was captured by sequencing in a study of T cell responses to AZD1222 COVID-19 vaccine. The CDR3 is 15 amino acids. With 4 bases removed from V and 1 base from J, the gap between germline ends came to 14 bases. CDR1 and CDR2 (germline): SQVTM, ANQGSEA. TCRdb keeps only in-frame clones here, not all; method: immunoSEQ multiplex PCR. Of fewer than 85,000 clones in the sample, 88% were seen once. Study results and caveats: Unmutated variant regions are reportedly the target of nearly half of TCRs that are spike-specific. Only 5 to 7 individuals given AZD1222 were seropositive at baseline.

As for this clone: Antigen specificity is unknown.

This specimen consisted of peripheral blood, obtained 28 days after the second dose of the MenACWY control vaccine. The rearrangement joins TRBV29-1 to TRBJ1-3; D is ambiguous. The source is an adult who received the MenACWY meningococcal vaccine as a control. CDR3 DNA: TGCAGCGTTGTACCGGGCGTTGAGTCTGGAAACACCATATATTTT. It yields the protein CSVVPGVESGNTIYF.